This T cell receptor beta chain was found in a study of OX40 agonist ivuxolimab in advanced cancers. Study background: Patients were dosed with the agonistic anti-OX40 (CD134) antibody ivuxolimab. Study conclusions and caveats: Clonal expansion in partial responders at 0.1-3.0 mg/kg ranked among the lowest. Certain nonresponding patients likewise had low normalized T-cell clonal expansion.

With autoimmune disease history or systemic immunosuppression, patients were excluded. Sequenced by immunoSEQ multiplex PCR; TCRdb stores in-frame clones only, minus some. This table holds about 42,000 clones, more than 80% found once. A remark on this clone: Its antigen remains unknown.

This TCR was sampled from an adult with an advanced solid tumor such as melanoma, head and neck, liver or kidney cancer. The input for sequencing was CD4+ or CD8+ T cells sorted from blood, taken in a trial of the OX40 agonist ivuxolimab.

The CDR3 sequence: CASSPRQFTPSTDTQYF. The CDR3 DNA sequence: TGTGCCAGCAGCCCCAGACAGTTTACCCCTAGCACAGATACGCAGTATTTT. V and J are TRBV9 and TRBJ2-3, with a possible D match to TRBD1 (5 bases). V lost 4 bases and J 0 bases, leaving 18 bases between the germline ends. The CDR3 contains 17 residues. Looked up from germline, CDR1 is SGDLS and CDR2 is YYNGEE.